This T cell receptor beta chain was profiled in a study of blood T cell repertoires in COVID-19. Using immunoSEQ multiplex PCR, the repertoire was profiled, and TCRdb retains in-frame clones only, with some absent. The sample includes over 150,000 clones, around 84% of them seen just once. Germline-derived CDR1 and CDR2 are MNHEY and SMNVEV (reference sequence). Trimming took 6 bases from V and 6 from J, leaving 26 bases between them. The CDR3 consists of 17 residues. The chain links TRBV27 to TRBJ1-1, with D possibly matching TRBD1 (6 bases). The sample taken for sequencing was peripheral blood. The receptor's source is a man between 60 and 70 years old with COVID-19, enrolled during active disease. This CDR3 is CASRPLLYGGVSAEAFF. The CDR3 coding sequence is TGTGCCAGCAGACCCCTTTTGTATGGGGGCGTATCCGCTGAAGCTTTCTTT.